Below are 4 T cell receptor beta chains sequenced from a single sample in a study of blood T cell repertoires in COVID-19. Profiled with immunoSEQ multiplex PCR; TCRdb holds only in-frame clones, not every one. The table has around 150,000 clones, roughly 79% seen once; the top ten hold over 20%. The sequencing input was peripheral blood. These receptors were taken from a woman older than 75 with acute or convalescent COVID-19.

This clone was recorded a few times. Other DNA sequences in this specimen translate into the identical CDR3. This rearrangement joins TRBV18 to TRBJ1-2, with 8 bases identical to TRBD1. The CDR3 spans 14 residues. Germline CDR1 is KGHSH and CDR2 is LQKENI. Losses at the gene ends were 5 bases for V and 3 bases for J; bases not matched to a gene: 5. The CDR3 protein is CASSRTGRDYGYTF. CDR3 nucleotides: TGTGCCAGCTCAAGGACAGGGAGGGACTATGGCTACACCTTC.

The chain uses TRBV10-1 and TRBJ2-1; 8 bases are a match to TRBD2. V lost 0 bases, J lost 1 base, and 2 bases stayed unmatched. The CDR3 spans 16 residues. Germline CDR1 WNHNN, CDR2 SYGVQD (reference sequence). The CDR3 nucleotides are TGCGCCAGCAGTGAGTCGGGACTAGGTTCCTACAATGAGCAGTTCTTC. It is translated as CASSESGLGSYNEQFF.

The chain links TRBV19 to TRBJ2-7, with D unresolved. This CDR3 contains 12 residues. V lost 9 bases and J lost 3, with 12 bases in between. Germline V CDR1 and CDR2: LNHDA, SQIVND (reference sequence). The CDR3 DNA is TGTGCCAGCCGAAGAGTAATCTACGAGCAGTACTTC. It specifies CASRRVIYEQYF.

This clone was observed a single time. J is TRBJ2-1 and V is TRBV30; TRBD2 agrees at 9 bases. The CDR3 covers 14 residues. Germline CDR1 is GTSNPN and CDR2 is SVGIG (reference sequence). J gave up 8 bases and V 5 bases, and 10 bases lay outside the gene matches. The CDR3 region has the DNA TGTGCCTGGTCGTACGGGACTAGCTTCGATGAGCAGTTCTTC. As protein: CAWSYGTSFDEQFF. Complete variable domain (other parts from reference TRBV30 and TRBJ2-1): SQTIHQWPATLVQPVGSPLSLECTVEGTSNPNLYWYRQAAGRGLQLLFYSVGIGQISSEVPQNLSASRPQDRQFILSSKKLLLSDSGFYLCAWSYGTSFDEQFFGPGTRLTVL.